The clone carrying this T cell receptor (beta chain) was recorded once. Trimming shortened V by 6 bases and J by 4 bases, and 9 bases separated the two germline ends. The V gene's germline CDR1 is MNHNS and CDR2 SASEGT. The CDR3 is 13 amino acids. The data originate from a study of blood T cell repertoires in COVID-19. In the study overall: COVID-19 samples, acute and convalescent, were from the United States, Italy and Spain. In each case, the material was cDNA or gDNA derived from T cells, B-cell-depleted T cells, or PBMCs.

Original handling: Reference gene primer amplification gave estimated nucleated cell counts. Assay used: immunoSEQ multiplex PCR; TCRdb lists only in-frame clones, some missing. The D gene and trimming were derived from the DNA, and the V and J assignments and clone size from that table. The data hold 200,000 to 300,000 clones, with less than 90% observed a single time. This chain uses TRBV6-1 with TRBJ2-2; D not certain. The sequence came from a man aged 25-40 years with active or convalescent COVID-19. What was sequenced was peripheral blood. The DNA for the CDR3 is TGTGCCAGCAGGGGCAGAGCCACCGGGGAGCTGTTTTTT. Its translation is CASRGRATGELFF.